The sequence of this TCR beta chain was determined in a study of shared clonotypes between healthy human individuals. Study outcomes and limitations: Shared across a few donors were approximately 5% of the naive CD4 clonotypes.

The ends were cut back, 1 base at V and 6 bases at J, with 13 bases in the middle. The CDR3 length is 14 residues. The V gene's germline CDR1 is MGHRA and CDR2 YSYEKL. CD45RO-negative cells were positively selected for CCR7, leaving out terminally differentiated effector memory CD45RA+ cells. For this clone: Its cognate antigen is unknown.

Several immunoSEQ plates received, in even portions, the genomic DNA of each subset. Sequencing used immunoSEQ multiplex PCR; TCRdb keeps in-frame clones, though not all of them. The sample lists 1.5 million to 2.5 million clones; 85% to 95% were seen once. The sample consisted of naive CD8+ T cells sorted from blood. The chain combines TRBV4-1 with TRBJ2-7, with D possibly being TRBD1 or TRBD2 (5 bases each). This clonotype was sampled from a man aged 18 to 35 in good health. The CDR3, as DNA: TGCGCCAGCAGCCAAGGGGTAGGGACCGGCGAGCAGTACTTC. Translated: CASSQGVGTGEQYF.